A single sample gave rise to the 26 T cell receptor beta chains below, sequenced in a study of blood T cell repertoires in COVID-19. Only in-frame clones appear in the TCRdb table, and some are missing; sequencing was by immunoSEQ multiplex PCR. The table lists about 190,000 clones, about 80% of them singletons. The sample consisted of peripheral blood. These receptors all come from a man aged 25-40 years with active or convalescent COVID-19.

Here the CDR3 DNA reads TGTGCCAGCCCCCTAGTTCCGGGACAGGACCTCTATGGCTACACCTTC. Protein sequence: CASPLVPGQDLYGYTF. The V and J genes are TRBV18 and TRBJ1-2; 8 positions match TRBD1. CDR1 is KGHSH and CDR2 is LQKENI in the germline V gene. This CDR3 is 16 amino acids long. The V segment lost 8 bases and the J segment 4 bases; nucleotides outside the gene matches: 15. The full variable domain, completed using reference TRBV18 and TRBJ1-2, is NAGVMQNPRHLVRRRGQEARLRCSPMKGHSHVYWYRQLPEEGLKFMVYLQKENIIDESGMPKERFSAEFPKEGPSILRIQQVVRGDSAAYFCASPLVPGQDLYGYTFGSGTRLTVV.

The chain employs TRBV19 and TRBJ2-3, with D hard to call. The CDR3 loop spans 15 amino acids. The V gene's germline CDR1 is LNHDA and CDR2 SQIVND (reference sequence). Trimming cost V 2 bases and J 3 bases, with 12 bases left between them. In DNA form, the CDR3 reads TGTGCCAGTAGTATACCCAGGTTTCCTACAGATACGCAGTATTTT. Translation gives CASSIPRFPTDTQYF.

The chain links TRBV5-1 to TRBJ2-7; 11 nucleotides agree with TRBD2. Germline V lookup: CDR1 SGHRS, CDR2 YFSETQ. This CDR3 has 16 amino acids. V was clipped by 0 bases and J by 2 bases; unmatched bases: 4. Written as DNA, the CDR3 is TGCGCCAGCAGCTTGGCCACTAGCGGGAGCGCCTACGAGCAGTACTTC. It encodes CASSLATSGSAYEQYF.

J is TRBJ2-7 and V is TRBV10-3, with D possibly matching TRBD2 (5 bases). This CDR3 is built from 16 residues. Germline loops: CDR1 ENHRY, CDR2 SYGVKD. The germline V and J ends were trimmed by 10 bases and 0 bases, with 22 bases remaining between them. The DNA of the CDR3 is TGTGCCACGATCCTATACGCGGGCGAAAGCTCCTACGAGCAGTACGTC. Translated, it gives CATILYAGESSYEQYV.

This chain uses TRBV25-1 with TRBJ1-6; TRBD1 might be the D (6 bases). Germline values: CDR1 MGHDK, CDR2 SYGVNS. The CDR3 totals 12 residues. Deletions cut 4 bases from V and 14 bases from J, with 12 bases between. The CDR3 here is CASSAGRGTLHF. For the CDR3, the DNA is TGTGCCAGCAGTGCCGGCAGGGGAACCCTCCACTTT.

CDR3 loop: CACSGALNTGELFF. The CDR3 region has the DNA TGTGCCTGTTCAGGGGCCTTGAACACCGGGGAGCTGTTTTTT. The chain combines TRBV30 with TRBJ2-2, with D maybe TRBD1 (6 bases). This CDR3 region has 14 residues. V was clipped by 6 bases and J by 1 base, with 12 bases between them. Germline loops: CDR1 GTSNPN, CDR2 SVGIG (reference sequence). The entire variable domain, with the rest obtained from reference TRBV30 and TRBJ2-2, is as follows: SQTIHQWPATLVQPVGSPLSLECTVEGTSNPNLYWYRQAAGRGLQLLFYSVGIGQISSEVPQNLSASRPQDRQFILSSKKLLLSDSGFYLCACSGALNTGELFFGEGSRLTVL.

V is TRBV28 and J is TRBJ2-1, with 8 positions matching TRBD2. The CDR3 length is 14 residues. Germline V gene sequence: CDR1 MDHEN, CDR2 SYDVKM. The junction had 3 bases not matched to a gene; V was cut back by 3 bases and J by 5 bases. DNA for the CDR3: TGTGCCAGCAGTTTCGGGGGGGGCGACAATGAGCAGTTCTTC. Residues: CASSFGGGDNEQFF.

This sequence joins TRBV10-3 and TRBJ1-5; TRBD1 might be the D (5 bases). CDR1 and CDR2 (germline): ENHRY, SYGVKD. The germline V and J ends were trimmed by 6 bases and 5 bases, with 17 bases remaining between them. The CDR3 is 15 amino acids. CDR3 coding DNA: TGTGCCATCAGCTCAGGGTTGGGGGACTATCAGCCCCAGCATTTT. As protein: CAISSGLGDYQPQHF.

The rearrangement links TRBV30 to TRBJ1-5, with D hard to call. This CDR3 region has 12 residues. Germline V gene lookup returns CDR1 GTSNPN and CDR2 SVGIG (reference sequence). V was clipped by 5 bases and J by 7 bases, with 12 bases between them. CDR3 region: CAWDRHGQPQHF. The DNA of the CDR3 is TGTGCCTGGGATCGACATGGACAGCCCCAGCATTTT.

This chain uses TRBV30 with TRBJ2-7, with D unresolved. The CDR3 contains 14 residues. Per germline, CDR1 GTSNPN and CDR2 SVGIG (reference sequence). Trimming left V 0 bases short and J 5 bases short, with 14 bases between. CDR3 in DNA: TGTGCCTGGAGTGTGCAGTCACTAAATCACGAGCAGTACTTC. This sequence encodes CAWSVQSLNHEQYF.

The rearrangement uses TRBV10-1 and TRBJ2-7, with D possibly being TRBD2 (6 bases). The V gene's germline CDR1 is WNHNN and CDR2 SYGVQD (reference sequence). The CDR3 runs 18 residues. V dropped 0 bases and J dropped 4 bases, with 22 bases sitting between them. This chain's CDR3 is CASSESCPLLRGKYEQYV. The CDR3 nucleotides are TGCGCCAGCAGTGAGTCTTGTCCTTTACTGCGGGGTAAATACGAGCAGTACGTC.

The genes are TRBV30 and TRBJ1-6; 8 positions match TRBD1. Germline V gives CDR1 GTSNPN, CDR2 SVGIG (reference sequence). The CDR3 is 13 amino acids. Trimming took 4 bases from V and 10 from J; bases not matched to a gene: 6. CDR3 protein: CAWTGQEGSPLHF. CDR3 DNA: TGTGCCTGGACGGGACAGGAAGGATCACCCCTCCACTTT. Complete variable domain (other parts from reference TRBV30 and TRBJ1-6): SQTIHQWPATLVQPVGSPLSLECTVEGTSNPNLYWYRQAAGRGLQLLFYSVGIGQISSEVPQNLSASRPQDRQFILSSKKLLLSDSGFYLCAWTGQEGSPLHFGNGTRLTVT.

The V gene is TRBV7-6, the J gene TRBJ2-1, with D unclear. The ends were cut back, 5 bases at V and 4 bases at J, with 15 bases in the middle. Looked up from germline, CDR1 is SGHVS and CDR2 is FNYEAQ. The CDR3 loop spans 15 amino acids. DNA for the CDR3: TGTGCCAGCAGCCCCATCTCTCTTCAGTACAATGAGCAGTTCTTC. This translates into CASSPISLQYNEQFF.

The rearrangement links TRBV6-2 or TRBV6-3 to TRBJ1-5, with 8 bases that match TRBD1. This CDR3 region has 15 residues. Germline V gene data show CDR1 as MNHEY and CDR2 as SVGEGT. V dropped 6 bases and J dropped 6; count of bases not matched to a gene: 10. DNA of the CDR3: TGTGCCAGCAGCTCTCAGGGGGCTCTTGTTCAGCCCCAGCATTTT. Translating it yields CASSSQGALVQPQHF.

This clone came up a few times. This chain joins TRBV2 and TRBJ2-2; D gene ambiguous. V was clipped by 6 bases and J by 0 bases, with 5 bases between them. The CDR3 length is 13 residues. Per germline, CDR1 SNHLY and CDR2 FYNNEI. The CDR3 loop is CASRGPNTGELFF. The CDR3 nucleotides are TGTGCCAGCAGGGGCCCGAACACCGGGGAGCTGTTTTTT.

This chain joins TRBV25-1 and TRBJ1-4, with D unresolved. CDR3 size: 17 residues. V was trimmed by 4 bases and J by 4 bases, leaving 19 bases between them. Germline CDR1 is MGHDK and CDR2 is SYGVNS. DNA for the CDR3: TGTGCCAGCAGTGTAGAAACCTGGGTGGCTAGTAATGAAAAACTGTTTTTT. It yields the protein CASSVETWVASNEKLFF.

This sequence joins TRBV19 and TRBJ2-7; perhaps TRBD1 as D (6 bases). CDR1 LNHDA and CDR2 SQIVND come from the germline V gene (reference sequence). Trimming took off 3 bases at V and 3 bases at J, with 15 bases between the two ends. This CDR3 contains 15 residues. CDR3 region: CASSMERQGSYEQYF. The CDR3 DNA sequence: TGTGCCAGTAGTATGGAGCGCCAGGGGAGCTACGAGCAGTACTTC.

The chain recombines TRBV6-2 or TRBV6-3 with TRBJ1-3; 7 positions agree with TRBD1. The CDR3 length is 15 residues. In germline, CDR1 is MNHEY, CDR2 SVGEGT. Trimming removed 4 bases from V and 8 bases from J; junction bases left unmatched: 11. CDR3 sequence (DNA): TGTGCCAGCAGTTCGCGCAGGGGGAAGGTGGACACCATATATTTT. Its protein product is CASSSRRGKVDTIYF.

This clone was seen once. The chain uses TRBV12-3 or TRBV12-4 and TRBJ1-1; 8 nucleotides align to TRBD1. V was pared by 6 bases and J by 4 bases, with 4 bases of the junction left unmatched. CDR3 length: 13 amino acids. The CDR3 DNA reads TGTGCCAGCAGAATCAGGGGGCTCACTGAAGCTTTCTTT. This sequence encodes CASRIRGLTEAFF.

V and J are TRBV9 and TRBJ1-3; D perhaps matches TRBD1 (6 bases). V lost 4 bases and J lost 2, with 13 bases in between. The CDR3 has 15 amino acids. Germline V gives CDR1 SGDLS, CDR2 YYNGEE. The CDR3 DNA is TGTGCCAGCAGCCCTGGGGGCGGGCCTGGAAACACCATATATTTT. Its protein is CASSPGGGPGNTIYF.

This CDR3 reads CASSFSLAGRRETQYF. The DNA of the CDR3 is TGTGCCAGCAGTTTTTCACTAGCGGGGCGGCGGGAGACCCAGTACTTC. V usage is TRBV27 and J usage is TRBJ2-5, with TRBD2 matching over 10 bases. Germline V gene lookup returns CDR1 MNHEY and CDR2 SMNVEV (reference sequence). The CDR3 is 16 residues long. Germline trimming cut 3 bases from V and 5 bases from J; bases unmatched to any gene: 9.

V gene TRBV27 combines with J gene TRBJ1-4; no clear D. Germline CDR1 reads MNHEY; CDR2 reads SMNVEV (reference sequence). V lost 4 bases and J 0 bases, leaving 6 bases between the germline ends. The CDR3 spans 14 residues. CDR3 residues: CASSSVSTNEKLFF. DNA for the CDR3: TGTGCCAGCAGTTCCGTGTCAACTAATGAAAAACTGTTTTTT.

Note on this clone: Distinct nucleotide sequences in the sample also encode this CDR3. The chain is built from TRBV6-5 and TRBJ1-2; no clear D gene. Per the germline V gene, CDR1 is MNHEY and CDR2 is SVGAGI. The V gene lost 2 bases and the J gene lost 5 bases, with 6 bases spanning the gap. This CDR3 comprises 12 residues. CDR3 bases: TGTGCCAGCAGTTACAGAGGGTATGGCTACACCTTC. It translates to CASSYRGYGYTF.

This sequence joins TRBV19 and TRBJ1-2; 10 nucleotides line up with TRBD1. The CDR3 runs to 15 residues. Germline CDR1 and CDR2: LNHDA and SQIVND (reference sequence). Losses at the gene ends were 7 bases for V and 4 bases for J; bases not matched to a gene: 9. CDR3 protein: CASKLGQGLPYGYTF. The CDR3 DNA sequence: TGTGCCAGTAAACTGGGACAGGGGTTACCCTATGGCTACACCTTC. Complete variable domain (other parts from reference TRBV19 and TRBJ1-2): DGGITQSPKYLFRKEGQNVTLSCEQNLNHDAMYWYRQDPGQGLRLIYYSQIVNDFQKGDIAEGYSVSREKKESFPLTVTSAQKNPTAFYLCASKLGQGLPYGYTFGSGTRLTVV.

This chain connects TRBV11-2 to TRBJ2-7, with a tentative D call TRBD2 (7 bases). V shed 1 base and J shed 1 base, with 17 bases lying between them. The CDR3 consists of 17 residues. CDR1 and CDR2 (germline): SGHAT, FQNNGV. In DNA form, the CDR3 reads TGTGCCAGCAGCTTAGGGGAGGGGGTGTACCCTTCCTACGAGCAGTACTTC. Translated, it gives CASSLGEGVYPSYEQYF.

The V and J genes are TRBV12-5 and TRBJ2-1; 10 nucleotides agree with TRBD1. CDR1 LGHNT and CDR2 FRNRAP come from the germline V gene. The CDR3 is 16 residues long. V dropped 0 bases and J dropped 8; count of bases not matched to a gene: 7. As DNA, the CDR3 is TGTGCTAGTGGTTTGGTCCTAGGACAGGGGGACCATGAGCAGTTCTTC. Encoded protein: CASGLVLGQGDHEQFF.